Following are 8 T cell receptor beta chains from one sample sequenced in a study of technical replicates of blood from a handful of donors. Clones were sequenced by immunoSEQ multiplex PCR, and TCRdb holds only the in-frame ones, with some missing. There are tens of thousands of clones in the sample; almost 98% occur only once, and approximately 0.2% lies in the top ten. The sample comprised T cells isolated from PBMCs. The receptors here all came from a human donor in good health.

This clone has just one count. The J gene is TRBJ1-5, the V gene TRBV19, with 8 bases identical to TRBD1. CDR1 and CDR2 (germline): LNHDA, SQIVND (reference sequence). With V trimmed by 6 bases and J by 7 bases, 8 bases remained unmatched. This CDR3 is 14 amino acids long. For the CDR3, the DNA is TGTGCCAGTAGCTGGACAGGGTTTGCCCAGCCCCAGCATTTT. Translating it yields CASSWTGFAQPQHF.

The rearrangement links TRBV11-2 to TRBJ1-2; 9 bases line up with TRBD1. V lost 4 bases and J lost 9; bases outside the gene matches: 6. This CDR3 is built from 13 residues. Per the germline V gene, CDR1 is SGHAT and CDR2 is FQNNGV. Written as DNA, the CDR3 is TGTGCCAGCAGCTCCGGGACAGGGTACCGCTACACCTTC. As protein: CASSSGTGYRYTF.

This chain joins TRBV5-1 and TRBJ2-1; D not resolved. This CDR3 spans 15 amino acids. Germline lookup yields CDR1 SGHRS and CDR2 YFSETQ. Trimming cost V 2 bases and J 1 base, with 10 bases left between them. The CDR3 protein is CASSLAQPSYNEQFF. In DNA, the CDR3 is TGCGCCAGCAGCTTAGCCCAACCTTCCTACAATGAGCAGTTCTTC. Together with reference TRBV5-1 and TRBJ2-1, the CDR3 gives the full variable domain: KAGVTQTPRYLIKTRGQQVTLSCSPISGHRSVSWYQQTPGQGLQFLFEYFSETQRNKGNFPGRFSGRQFSNSRSEMNVSTLELGDSALYLCASSLAQPSYNEQFFGPGTRLTVL.

DNA of the CDR3: TGTGCCAGCGCCCTGGGAGACTCTGGAAACACCATATATTTT. Its protein product is CASALGDSGNTIYF. The V call is TRBV4-2, the J call TRBJ1-3, with D unresolved. V was trimmed by 8 bases and J by 0 bases, leaving 11 bases between them. This CDR3 has 14 residues. CDR1 and CDR2 from the germline V gene are LGHNA and YNFKEQ.

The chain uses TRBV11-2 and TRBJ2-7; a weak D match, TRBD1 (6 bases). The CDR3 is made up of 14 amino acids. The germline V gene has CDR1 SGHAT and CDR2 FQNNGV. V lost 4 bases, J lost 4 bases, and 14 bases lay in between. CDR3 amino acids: CASSSGQGFYEQYF. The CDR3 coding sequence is TGTGCCAGCAGCTCGGGTCAGGGGTTTTACGAGCAGTACTTC. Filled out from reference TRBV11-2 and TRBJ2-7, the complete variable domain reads EAGVAQSPRYKIIEKRQSVAFWCNPISGHATLYWYQQILGQGPKLLIQFQNNGVVDDSQLPKDRFSAERLKGVDSTLKIQPAKLEDSAVYLCASSSGQGFYEQYFGPGTRLTVT.

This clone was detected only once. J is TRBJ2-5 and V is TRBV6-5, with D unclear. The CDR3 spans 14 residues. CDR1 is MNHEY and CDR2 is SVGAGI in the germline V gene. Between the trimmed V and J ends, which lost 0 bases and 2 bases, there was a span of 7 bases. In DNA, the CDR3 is TGTGCCAGCAGTTACTCAGTCAGGCAAGAGACCCAGTACTTC. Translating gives CASSYSVRQETQYF.

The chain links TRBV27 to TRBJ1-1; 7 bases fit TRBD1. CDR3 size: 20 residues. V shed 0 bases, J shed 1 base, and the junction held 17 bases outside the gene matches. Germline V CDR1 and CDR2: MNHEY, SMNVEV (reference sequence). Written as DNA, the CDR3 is TGTGCCAGCAGTTTATCGCCATATACTCTCAATAACAGGGGGAACACTGAAGCTTTCTTT. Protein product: CASSLSPYTLNNRGNTEAFF.

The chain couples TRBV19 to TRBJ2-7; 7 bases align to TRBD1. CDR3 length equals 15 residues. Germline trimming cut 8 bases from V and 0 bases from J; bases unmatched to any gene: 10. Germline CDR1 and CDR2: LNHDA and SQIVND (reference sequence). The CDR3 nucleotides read TGTGCCAGTCAGGTAGGGGGCCCCGACTCCTACGAGCAGTACTTC. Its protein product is CASQVGGPDSYEQYF.